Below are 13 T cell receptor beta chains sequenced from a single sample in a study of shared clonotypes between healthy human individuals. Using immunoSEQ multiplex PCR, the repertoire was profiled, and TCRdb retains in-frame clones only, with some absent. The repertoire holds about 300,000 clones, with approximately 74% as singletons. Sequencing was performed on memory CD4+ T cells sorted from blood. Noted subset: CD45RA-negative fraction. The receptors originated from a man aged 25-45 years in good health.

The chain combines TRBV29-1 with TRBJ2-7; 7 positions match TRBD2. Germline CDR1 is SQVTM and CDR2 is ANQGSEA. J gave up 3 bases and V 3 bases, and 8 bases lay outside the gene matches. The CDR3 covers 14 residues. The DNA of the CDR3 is TGCAGCGTTGATAGCGGGCCAAATTTCTACGAGCAGTACTTC. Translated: CSVDSGPNFYEQYF.

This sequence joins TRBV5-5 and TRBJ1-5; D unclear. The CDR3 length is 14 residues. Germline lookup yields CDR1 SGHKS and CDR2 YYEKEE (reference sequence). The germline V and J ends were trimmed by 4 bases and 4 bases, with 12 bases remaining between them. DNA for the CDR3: TGTGCCAGCAGCGTCGGGAGCCAAAATCAGCCCCAGCATTTT. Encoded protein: CASSVGSQNQPQHF.

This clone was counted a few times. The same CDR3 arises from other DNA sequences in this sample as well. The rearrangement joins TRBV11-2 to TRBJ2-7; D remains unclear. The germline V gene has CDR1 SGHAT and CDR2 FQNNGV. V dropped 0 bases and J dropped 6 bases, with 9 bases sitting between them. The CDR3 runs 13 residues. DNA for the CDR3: TGTGCCAGCAGCTTAGATCTGGGTGGCGAGCAGTACTTC. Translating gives CASSLDLGGEQYF. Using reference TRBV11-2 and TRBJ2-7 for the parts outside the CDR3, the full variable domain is EAGVAQSPRYKIIEKRQSVAFWCNPISGHATLYWYQQILGQGPKLLIQFQNNGVVDDSQLPKDRFSAERLKGVDSTLKIQPAKLEDSAVYLCASSLDLGGEQYFGPGTRLTVT.

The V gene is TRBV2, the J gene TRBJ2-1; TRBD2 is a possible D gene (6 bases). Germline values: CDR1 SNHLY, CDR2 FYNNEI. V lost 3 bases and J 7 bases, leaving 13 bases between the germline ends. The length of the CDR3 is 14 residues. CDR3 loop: CASSDRGLRNEQFF. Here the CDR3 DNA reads TGTGCCAGCAGTGATCGGGGACTGAGGAATGAGCAGTTCTTC.

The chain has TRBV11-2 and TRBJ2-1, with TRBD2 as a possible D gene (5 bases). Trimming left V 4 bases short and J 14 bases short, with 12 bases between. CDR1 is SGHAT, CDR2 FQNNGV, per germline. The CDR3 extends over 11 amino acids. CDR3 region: CASSSRATEFF. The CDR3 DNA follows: TGTGCCAGCAGCTCGAGGGCGACGGAGTTCTTC.

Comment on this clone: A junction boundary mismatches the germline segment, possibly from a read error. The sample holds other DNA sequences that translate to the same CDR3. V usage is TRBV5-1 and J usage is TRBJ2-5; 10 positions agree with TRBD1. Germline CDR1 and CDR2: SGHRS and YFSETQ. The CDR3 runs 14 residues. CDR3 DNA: TGTGCCAGCAGCCCCGGACAGGGGGGACCGACCCAGTACTTC. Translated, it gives CASSPGQGGPTQYF.

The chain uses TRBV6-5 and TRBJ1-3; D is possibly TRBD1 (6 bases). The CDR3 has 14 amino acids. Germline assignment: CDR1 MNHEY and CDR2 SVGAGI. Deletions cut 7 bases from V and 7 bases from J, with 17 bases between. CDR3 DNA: TGTGCCAGCAACACGGGGGCCCTCGGGAACACCATATATTTT. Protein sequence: CASNTGALGNTIYF.

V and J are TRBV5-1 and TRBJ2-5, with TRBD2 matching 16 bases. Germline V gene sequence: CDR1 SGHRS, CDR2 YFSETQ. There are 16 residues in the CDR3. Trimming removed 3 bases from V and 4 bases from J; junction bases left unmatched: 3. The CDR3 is CASSSGTSGRGETQYF. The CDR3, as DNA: TGCGCCAGCAGCTCTGGGACTAGCGGGAGGGGAGAGACCCAGTACTTC. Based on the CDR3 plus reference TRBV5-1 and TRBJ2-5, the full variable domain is KAGVTQTPRYLIKTRGQQVTLSCSPISGHRSVSWYQQTPGQGLQFLFEYFSETQRNKGNFPGRFSGRQFSNSRSEMNVSTLELGDSALYLCASSSGTSGRGETQYFGPGTRLLVL.

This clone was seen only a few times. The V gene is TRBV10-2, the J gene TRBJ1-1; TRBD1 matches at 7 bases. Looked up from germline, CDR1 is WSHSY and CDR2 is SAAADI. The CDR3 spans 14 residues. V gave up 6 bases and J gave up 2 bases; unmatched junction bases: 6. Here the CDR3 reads CASRGQVRNTEAFF. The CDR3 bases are TGCGCCAGCAGAGGACAGGTCCGAAACACTGAAGCTTTCTTT.

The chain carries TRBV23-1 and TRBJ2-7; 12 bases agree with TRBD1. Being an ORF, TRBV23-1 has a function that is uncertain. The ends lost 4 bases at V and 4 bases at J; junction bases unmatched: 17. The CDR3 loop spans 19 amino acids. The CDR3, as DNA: TGCGCCAGCAGTCCATCCGATATTTGTCCGGGACAGGGGGCTTACGAGCAGTACTTC. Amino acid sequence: CASSPSDICPGQGAYEQYF.

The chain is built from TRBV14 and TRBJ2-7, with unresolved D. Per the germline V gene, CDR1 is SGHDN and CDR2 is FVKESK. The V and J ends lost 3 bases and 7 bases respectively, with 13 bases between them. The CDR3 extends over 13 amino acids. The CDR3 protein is CASSQRPSGEQYF. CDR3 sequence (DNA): TGTGCCAGCAGCCAGCGGCCCTCGGGTGAGCAGTACTTC.

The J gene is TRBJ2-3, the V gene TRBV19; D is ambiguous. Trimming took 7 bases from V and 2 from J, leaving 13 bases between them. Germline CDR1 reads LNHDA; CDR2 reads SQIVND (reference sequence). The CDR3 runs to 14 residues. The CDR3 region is CASTLGLFTDTQYF. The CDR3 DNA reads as TGTGCCAGTACCCTTGGATTATTCACAGATACGCAGTATTTT.

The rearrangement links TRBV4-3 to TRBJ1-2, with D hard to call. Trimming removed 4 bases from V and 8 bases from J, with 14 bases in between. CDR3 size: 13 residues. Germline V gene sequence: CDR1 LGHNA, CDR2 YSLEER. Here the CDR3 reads CASSRVDGGGYTF. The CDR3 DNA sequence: TGCGCCAGCAGCCGGGTGGATGGAGGGGGCTACACCTTC.